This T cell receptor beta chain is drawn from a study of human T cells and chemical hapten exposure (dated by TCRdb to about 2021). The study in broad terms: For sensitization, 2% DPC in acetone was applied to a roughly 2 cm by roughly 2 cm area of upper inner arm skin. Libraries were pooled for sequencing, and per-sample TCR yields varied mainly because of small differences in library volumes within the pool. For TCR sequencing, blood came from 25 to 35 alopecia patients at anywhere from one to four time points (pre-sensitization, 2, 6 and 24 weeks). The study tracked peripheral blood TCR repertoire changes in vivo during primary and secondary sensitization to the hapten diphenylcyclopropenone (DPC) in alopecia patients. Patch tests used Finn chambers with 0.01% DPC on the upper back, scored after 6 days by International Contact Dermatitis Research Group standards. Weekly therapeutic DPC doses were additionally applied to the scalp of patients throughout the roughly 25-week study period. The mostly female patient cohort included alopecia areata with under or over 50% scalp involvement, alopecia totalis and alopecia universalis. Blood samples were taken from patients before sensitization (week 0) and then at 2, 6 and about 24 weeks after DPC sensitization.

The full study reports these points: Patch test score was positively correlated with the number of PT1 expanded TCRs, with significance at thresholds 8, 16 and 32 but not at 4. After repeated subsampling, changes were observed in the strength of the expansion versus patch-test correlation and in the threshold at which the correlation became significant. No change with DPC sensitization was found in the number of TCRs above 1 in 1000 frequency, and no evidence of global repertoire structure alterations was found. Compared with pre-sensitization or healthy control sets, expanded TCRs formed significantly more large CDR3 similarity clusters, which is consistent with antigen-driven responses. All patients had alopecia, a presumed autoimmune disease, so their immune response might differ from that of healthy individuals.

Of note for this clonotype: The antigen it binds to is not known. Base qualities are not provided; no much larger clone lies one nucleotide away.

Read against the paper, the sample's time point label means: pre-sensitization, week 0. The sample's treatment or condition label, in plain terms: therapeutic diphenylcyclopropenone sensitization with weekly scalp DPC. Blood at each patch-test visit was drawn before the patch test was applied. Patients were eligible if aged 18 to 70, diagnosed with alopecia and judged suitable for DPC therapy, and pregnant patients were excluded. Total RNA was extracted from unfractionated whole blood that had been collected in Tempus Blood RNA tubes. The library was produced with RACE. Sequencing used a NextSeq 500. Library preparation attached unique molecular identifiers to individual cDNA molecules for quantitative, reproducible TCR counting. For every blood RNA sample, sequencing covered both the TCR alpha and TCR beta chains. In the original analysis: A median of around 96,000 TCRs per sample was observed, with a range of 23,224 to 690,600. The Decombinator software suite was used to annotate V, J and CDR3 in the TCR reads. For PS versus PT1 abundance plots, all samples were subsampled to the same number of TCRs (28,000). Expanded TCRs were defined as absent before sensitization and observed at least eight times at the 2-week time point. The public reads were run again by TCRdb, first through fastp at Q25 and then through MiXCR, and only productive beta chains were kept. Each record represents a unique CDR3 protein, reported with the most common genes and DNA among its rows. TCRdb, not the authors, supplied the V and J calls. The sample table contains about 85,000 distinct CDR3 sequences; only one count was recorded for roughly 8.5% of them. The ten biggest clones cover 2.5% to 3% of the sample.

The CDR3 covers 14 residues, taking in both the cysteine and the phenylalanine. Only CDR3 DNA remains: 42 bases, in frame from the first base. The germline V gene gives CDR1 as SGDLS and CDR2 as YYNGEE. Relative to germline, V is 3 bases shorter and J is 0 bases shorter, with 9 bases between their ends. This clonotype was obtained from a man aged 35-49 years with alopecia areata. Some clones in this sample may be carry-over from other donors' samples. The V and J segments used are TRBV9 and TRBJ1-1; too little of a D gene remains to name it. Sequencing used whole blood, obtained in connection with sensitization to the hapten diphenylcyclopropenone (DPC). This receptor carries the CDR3 CASSAGDMNTEAFF. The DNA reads TGTGCCAGCAGCGCAGGAGACATGAACACTGAAGCTTTCTTT.